Listed below are T cell receptor beta chains from one sample, sequenced in a study of persistence of HIV-infected CD4 T cells. These TCRs are of unknown antigen specificity. The protocol was immunoSEQ multiplex PCR, while the TCRdb copy is restricted to in-frame clones and leaves out a portion. This table has about 33,000 clones, approximately 80% appearing once. The sample in question was CD4+ T cells sorted from PBMCs after approximately 20-hour stimulation, obtained from a patient who received antiretroviral therapy. The source of these receptors is an adult man with HIV who was CMV-seropositive. Both conserved end residues are part of each CDR3. The order of the fields is J gene, D gene, V gene, clone size, CDR3 protein, CDR3 DNA. A D gene is named only where the DNA matches it firmly. Clone size, where shown, is once, few, many, or a class for clones that have expanded.

>TRBJ1-5|TRBD1|TRBV28|.
CASSGRDRGYQPQHF
TGTGCCAGCAGTGGCCGGGACAGGGGATATCAGCCCCAGCATTTT
>TRBJ1-2|TRBD1|TRBV7-3|.
CASSPRDRGGGYTF
TGTGCCAGCAGCCCCAGGGACAGGGGTGGTGGCTACACCTTC
>TRBJ1-5|.|TRBV4-2|.
CASSQGDGNQPQHF
TGTGCCAGCAGCCAGGGGGACGGCAATCAGCCCCAGCATTTT
>TRBJ1-5|TRBD1|TRBV6-2/TRBV6-3|.
CASSYQGAGQPQHF
TGTGCCAGCAGTTACCAGGGGGCGGGTCAGCCCCAGCATTTT
>TRBJ2-7|.|TRBV29-1|.
CSVGKTHEQYF
TGCAGCGTGGGGAAGACCCACGAGCAGTACTTC
>TRBJ2-3|.|TRBV5-1|.
CASSFQGRTDTQYF
TGCGCCAGCAGCTTCCAGGGAAGAACAGATACGCAGTATTTT
>TRBJ1-5|.|TRBV7-8|.
CASSSQTVLNQPQHF
TGTGCCAGCAGCTCCCAGACAGTGCTCAATCAGCCCCAGCATTTT
>TRBJ2-5|.|TRBV29-1|.
CSVEGRQETQYF
TGCAGCGTTGAAGGGCGGCAAGAGACCCAGTACTTC
>TRBJ2-7|TRBD1|TRBV6-2/TRBV6-3|.
CASSYQGAFYEQYF
TGTGCCAGCAGTTACCAGGGGGCGTTCTACGAGCAGTACTTC
>TRBJ2-5|.|TRBV19|.
CASSTVTRETQYF
TGTGCCAGTAGTACCGTGACGAGGGAGACCCAGTACTTC
>TRBJ1-2|.|TRBV6-5|.
CASSFGRVNYGYTF
TGTGCCAGCAGTTTCGGCAGGGTCAACTATGGCTACACCTTC
>TRBJ1-4|TRBD1|TRBV7-2|.
CASSLEDRGKLFF
TGTGCCAGCAGCTTAGAGGACAGGGGAAAACTGTTTTTT
>TRBJ1-2|.|TRBV9|.
CASSPNWEPNYGYTF
TGTGCCAGCAGCCCTAATTGGGAGCCCAACTATGGCTACACCTTC
>TRBJ1-4|.|TRBV7-2|.
CASSLWRTQGLFF
TGTGCCAGCAGCTTGTGGAGAACTCAAGGACTGTTTTTT
>TRBJ2-1|TRBD2|TRBV9|.
CASSAPSGGPDYNEQFF
TGTGCCAGCAGCGCTCCTAGCGGGGGGCCTGACTACAATGAGCAGTTCTTC
>TRBJ2-3|TRBD2|TRBV10-3|.
CATWAGGYTDTQYF
TGTGCCACCTGGGCGGGGGGGTACACAGATACGCAGTATTTT
>TRBJ2-2|.|TRBV29-1|.
CSVSGGPGRAATGELFF
TGCAGCGTCTCCGGTGGTCCAGGGCGGGCGGCCACCGGGGAGCTGTTTTTT
>TRBJ2-7|.|TRBV10-3|once
CAIRDVAYEQYF
TGTGCCATCCGGGACGTTGCCTACGAGCAGTACTTC
>TRBJ1-5|.|TRBV3-1/TRBV3-2|few
CASSQDGRISNQPQHF
TGTGCCAGCAGCCAAGATGGGCGGATTAGCAATCAGCCCCAGCATTTT
>TRBJ2-1|TRBD2|TRBV6-5|.
CASAQRGGPRNEQFF
TGTGCCAGCGCTCAACGGGGGGGCCCGAGGAATGAGCAGTTCTTC
>TRBJ2-2|TRBD1|TRBV7-2|.
CASSSTGVSTGELFF
TGTGCCAGCAGCTCCACAGGGGTCAGCACCGGGGAGCTGTTTTTT
>TRBJ2-1|.|TRBV12-3/TRBV12-4|few
CASSGNIAYEQFF
TGTGCCAGCAGCGGAAACATAGCATACGAGCAGTTCTTC
>TRBJ2-7|TRBD2|TRBV7-2|.
CASSLVAGAYEQYF
TGTGCCAGCAGCTTAGTTGCGGGGGCCTACGAGCAGTACTTC
>TRBJ2-1|TRBD2|TRBV6-2/TRBV6-3|few
CASSYSILQRLAAYNEQFF
TGTGCCAGCAGTTACTCGATTTTGCAACGGCTAGCGGCTTACAATGAGCAGTTCTTC
>TRBJ1-2|.|TRBV15|once
CATSPPLRPIGYTF
TGTGCCACCAGCCCTCCTTTGCGGCCTATTGGCTACACCTTC
>TRBJ2-7|TRBD1|TRBV29-1|.
CSGGDRGPYEQYF
TGCAGCGGGGGGGACAGGGGGCCCTACGAGCAGTACTTC
>TRBJ2-1|.|TRBV28|.
CASSLRDTLKGHNEQFF
TGTGCCAGCAGTTTAAGGGATACACTCAAGGGGCACAATGAGCAGTTCTTC
>TRBJ1-3|TRBD1|TRBV5-6|.
CASSLSGTGTFSGNTIYF
TGTGCCAGCAGCTTATCCGGGACAGGGACTTTCTCTGGAAACACCATATATTTT
>TRBJ1-2|TRBD1|TRBV5-1|.
CASSFGTALRGYTF
TGCGCCAGCAGCTTCGGGACAGCCCTTCGTGGCTACACCTTC
>TRBJ1-2|.|TRBV4-1|.
CASSPIGGVANYGYTF
TGCGCCAGCAGCCCCATCGGGGGGGTAGCTAACTATGGCTACACCTTC
>TRBJ2-3|.|TRBV28|.
CASSRAGTSSTDTQYF
TGTGCCAGCAGTCGCGCCGGCACATCTAGCACAGATACGCAGTATTTT
>TRBJ2-7|TRBD2|TRBV7-2|.
CASSLKGRLAEQYF
TGTGCCAGCAGCTTAAAGGGCCGACTAGCGGAGCAGTACTTC
>TRBJ2-3|TRBD2|TRBV28|.
CASSLELLLAGVSDTQYF
TGTGCCAGCAGTTTAGAACTACTACTAGCGGGGGTTTCAGATACGCAGTATTTT
>TRBJ1-4|.|TRBV20-1|.
CSASSDNNEKLFF
TGCAGTGCTAGTTCAGACAATAATGAAAAACTGTTTTTT
>TRBJ2-7|.|TRBV29-1|.
CSVGPTAYEQYF
TGCAGCGTGGGACCGACCGCCTACGAGCAGTACTTC
>TRBJ2-7|TRBD1|TRBV5-1|.
CASSVREQGPYEQYF
TGCGCCAGCAGCGTGAGGGAACAGGGGCCCTACGAGCAGTACTTC
>TRBJ2-7|.|TRBV3-1/TRBV3-2|few
CASSQEGRIYEQYF
TGTGCCAGCAGCCAAGAGGGGCGGATCTACGAGCAGTACTTC
>TRBJ2-1|TRBD2|TRBV3-1/TRBV3-2|.
CASSRMLAGGQEQFF
TGTGCCAGCAGCCGTATGCTAGCGGGGGGCCAGGAGCAGTTCTTC
>TRBJ1-2|.|TRBV18|.
CASSPTGTGIGYTF
TGTGCCAGCTCACCCACGGGGACTGGGATCGGCTACACCTTC
>TRBJ1-5|TRBD1|TRBV5-8|.
CASSLPRGGSNQPQHF
TGTGCCAGCAGCCTCCCCAGGGGGGGTAGCAATCAGCCCCAGCATTTT
>TRBJ1-1|.|TRBV5-6|.
CASSFHTEAFF
TGTGCCAGCAGTTTTCACACTGAAGCTTTCTTT
>TRBJ1-5|.|TRBV7-9|.
CASSEGHPGEPQHF
TGTGCCAGCAGCGAAGGACATCCGGGGGAACCCCAGCATTTT
>TRBJ1-1|.|TRBV12-3/TRBV12-4|.
CASSFGVIPEAFF
TGTGCCAGCAGTTTCGGGGTTATCCCGGAAGCTTTCTTT
>TRBJ2-5|TRBD1|TRBV7-9|few
CASSPHRGQETQYF
TGTGCCAGCAGCCCGCACAGGGGGCAAGAGACCCAGTACTTC
>TRBJ2-3|.|TRBV30|.
CAWSQVGITQYF
TGTGCCTGGAGTCAGGTGGGGATTACGCAGTATTTT